This TCR beta chain originates from a study of blood T cell repertoires in COVID-19. Study summary: There were acute and convalescent COVID-19 samples, and they came from the United States, Italy and Spain.

Produced via immunoSEQ multiplex PCR; TCRdb's table is partial and in-frame only. The profile shows 90,000 to 130,000 clones, roughly 76% of them singletons. The ends were cut back, 0 bases at V and 4 bases at J, with 10 bases in the middle. Germline V gene data show CDR1 as LGHNA and CDR2 as YSLEER. The CDR3 extends over 15 amino acids. The clonotype originates from a woman in her sixties or seventies with acute or convalescent COVID-19. This chain links TRBV4-3 with TRBJ1-5; D gene ambiguous. What was sequenced was peripheral blood. The CDR3 loop is CASSQERATNQPQHF. The CDR3 DNA follows: TGCGCCAGCAGCCAAGAGAGGGCGACAAATCAGCCCCAGCATTTT.